This TCR beta chain was sequenced for a study of CD8+ T cells in alopecia areata. The treatment here: oral pan-JAK inhibitor, 5-10 mg twice daily. This clone turned up a few times. Its antigen remains unidentified. Study results and limitations: Compared with normal scalp, lesional scalp had higher clonality and more expanded CD8+ clones.

cDNA prepared by RNA extraction and subsequent reverse transcription served as the template for sequencing. TCRdb's table, derived via immunoSEQ multiplex PCR, lists solely in-frame clones and lacks some. The sample consists of 90,000 to 150,000 clones, about half of them appearing once. Here the sequenced sample was CD4+ T cells sorted from blood, taken at week 4, from a patient treated with tofacitinib. This clonotype was obtained from a human donor with alopecia areata.

CDR3 residues: CASSGQGIAQPQHF. CDR3 DNA sequence: TGTGCCAGCTCGGGACAGGGCATAGCTCAGCCCCAGCATTTT. The gene calls are TRBV27 and TRBJ1-5; 9 nucleotides align to TRBD1. Germline-derived CDR1 and CDR2 are MNHEY and SMNVEV (reference sequence). The length of the CDR3 is 14 residues. Trimming cost V 8 bases and J 6 bases; bases outside gene matches: 8.